The entry below gives a single T cell receptor beta chain sequence along with its context. A much larger clone lies one base from this, so it may be a read error. This entry belongs to a study of T cell repertoires in cytomegalovirus infection. Study-level background: Public TCR beta signatures were indicative of both CMV infection and a matching HLA type.

One entry per CDR3 protein, called by TCRdb with MiXCR from the reads. The sample shows around 250,000 distinct CDR3 sequences, more than 15% of them seen only once. The CDR3 spans 16 residues. V was clipped by 1 base and J by 3 bases, with 16 bases between them. Germline lookup yields CDR1 SGHAT and CDR2 FQNNGV. The gene calls are TRBV11-2 and TRBJ2-7; TRBD2 might be the D (6 bases). The specimen was CD8+ T cells from PBMCs. The TCR was taken from a human donor in good health (CMV status not recorded). Some clones in this sample may be carry-over from other donors' samples. This CDR3 is CASSLGVAEMNYEQYF. CDR3 sequence (DNA): TGTGCCAGCAGCTTAGGAGTAGCGGAAATGAACTACGAGCAGTACTTC.